Presented here are 12 T cell receptor beta chains from one specimen sequenced in a study of regulatory T cells in long-lasting Graves disease. The TCR beta library used iRepertoire HTBI primers with Arm-PCR amplification of CDR3. A single record per CDR3 protein comes from TCRdb applying MiXCR to the multiplex PCR reads. This table holds fewer than 450,000 distinct CDR3 sequences, roughly a quarter found once. The time point here: persistent/refractory GD, antithyroid drugs over 5 years with positive TRAb. RNA from PBMCs was the source of the TCR library. The source material was peripheral blood mononuclear cells (PBMCs), sampled when the disease was refractory, from a patient treated with antithyroid drugs. These receptors all stem from a female donor with Graves disease.

This clonotype was observed a few times. The rearrangement joins TRBV30 to TRBJ1-1, with D possibly matching TRBD1 (6 bases). Germline loops: CDR1 GTSNPN, CDR2 SVGIG (reference sequence). The CDR3 extends over 13 amino acids. Trimming stripped 4 bases from V and 1 base from J, with 10 bases between. Written as DNA, the CDR3 is TGTGCCTGGACCCGGACAGCGAACACTGAAGCTTTCTTT. It translates to CAWTRTANTEAFF.

This clonotype was found many times. The gene calls are TRBV2 and TRBJ2-6; 7 bases are shared with TRBD2. V shed 3 bases and J 4 bases; nucleotides not matched to a gene: 9. Germline V lookup: CDR1 SNHLY, CDR2 FYNNEI. This CDR3 has 17 residues. The CDR3 sequence: CASSEERGDPGANVLTF. In DNA form, the CDR3 reads TGTGCCAGCAGTGAGGAACGGGGGGACCCCGGGGCCAACGTCCTGACTTTC.

The chain uses TRBV4-1 and TRBJ1-6; 7 nucleotides agree with TRBD1. The germline V gene has CDR1 MGHRA and CDR2 YSYEKL. This CDR3 is built from 15 residues. The V and J ends lost 2 bases and 9 bases, in that order; junction bases with no gene match: 7. CDR3 DNA: TGCGCCAGCAGCCAAAACAGGGGATCGGCTTCACCCCTCCACTTT. It encodes CASSQNRGSASPLHF.

The chain is built from TRBV3-1 and TRBJ2-7, with a possible D match to TRBD2 (6 bases). Germline CDR1 reads LGHDT; CDR2 reads YNNKEL (reference sequence). The CDR3 has 12 residues. Trimming removed 3 bases at V and 7 bases at J, with 10 bases between. CDR3 in amino acids: CASSQSSGEQYF. As DNA, the CDR3 is TGTGCCAGCAGCCAGAGTAGCGGAGAGCAGTACTTC.

The rearrangement links TRBV7-2 to TRBJ2-7; 15 bases map to TRBD2. CDR3 size: 16 residues. After removal of 5 bases from V and 7 bases from J, the junction contained 9 bases not matched to a gene. Germline CDR1 and CDR2: SGHTA and FQGNSA. The CDR3: CASSPPGLAGGGEQYF. CDR3 sequence (DNA): TGTGCCAGCAGCCCCCCGGGACTAGCGGGAGGAGGAGAGCAGTACTTC.

This chain uses TRBV27 with TRBJ2-2; 12 bases agree with TRBD2. V trimming: 5 bases; J trimming: 4 bases; junction bases outside the gene matches: 8. In germline, CDR1 is MNHEY, CDR2 SMNVEV (reference sequence). The CDR3 runs 17 residues. Written as DNA, the CDR3 is TGTGCCAGCAGTAAAACCTCTAGCGGGAGGGCCACCGGGGAGCTGTTTTTT. It translates to CASSKTSSGRATGELFF.

This clonotype has at least ten counts. In nucleotides, the CDR3 is TGTGCCAGCAGCACCTCAGGGTCGTGGTGGCGAGAGACCCAGTACTTC. Its protein product is CASSTSGSWWRETQYF. The chain has TRBV27 and TRBJ2-5; TRBD1 is a possible D gene (5 bases). Germline-derived CDR1 and CDR2 are MNHEY and SMNVEV (reference sequence). The ends were cut back, 6 bases at V and 4 bases at J, with 21 bases in the middle. The CDR3 totals 16 residues.

This clonotype showed up many times. CDR3 DNA: TGTGCCAGCAGTCTTTCCACCCCAGATACGCAGTATTTT. Translation gives CASSLSTPDTQYF. The chain links TRBV28 to TRBJ2-3; D gene uncertain. Looked up from germline, CDR1 is MDHEN and CDR2 is SYDVKM. Trimming took 5 bases from V and 4 from J, leaving 10 bases between them. The CDR3 loop spans 13 amino acids.

The chain recombines TRBV20-1 with TRBJ1-2, with 7 positions matching TRBD1. V lost 6 bases, J lost 4 bases, and 8 bases stayed unmatched. This CDR3 is 13 amino acids long. Germline CDR1 and CDR2: DFQATT and SNEGSKA (reference sequence). CDR3 loop: CSAPGQLGYGYTF. The DNA of the CDR3 is TGCAGTGCCCCGGGACAGCTGGGCTATGGCTACACCTTC.

This clonotype has just a few counts. The chain joins TRBV15 to TRBJ2-5; D perhaps matches TRBD2 (5 bases). The length of the CDR3 is 15 residues. V lost 0 bases to trimming and J lost 3 bases, with 11 bases between them. CDR1 is LNHNV, CDR2 YYDKDF, per germline (reference sequence). CDR3 sequence (DNA): TGTGCCACCAGCAGAGAGGCGGAGGACGAAGAGACCCAGTACTTC. This sequence encodes CATSREAEDEETQYF.

This clonotype was counted between two and nine times. The chain links TRBV19 to TRBJ1-2; TRBD1 agrees at 7 bases. Germline V CDR1 and CDR2: LNHDA, SQIVND (reference sequence). J lost 7 bases, V lost 4 bases, and 12 bases had no gene match. This CDR3 has 15 residues. In nucleotides, the CDR3 is TGTGCCAGTAGTACAACGCCGGGACAGCAACCTGGCTACACCTTC. Translating it yields CASSTTPGQQPGYTF.

Concerning this clonotype itself: With a much larger clone just one base away, this may be a read error. The V gene is TRBV6-2 or TRBV6-3, the J gene TRBJ1-2, with D unresolved. Germline-derived CDR1 and CDR2 are MNHEY and SVGEGT. The length of the CDR3 is 13 residues. This CDR3 is CASRAEYNYDYTF. The CDR3 region has the DNA TGTGCCAGCAGAGCCGAGTACAACTATGACTACACCTTC.